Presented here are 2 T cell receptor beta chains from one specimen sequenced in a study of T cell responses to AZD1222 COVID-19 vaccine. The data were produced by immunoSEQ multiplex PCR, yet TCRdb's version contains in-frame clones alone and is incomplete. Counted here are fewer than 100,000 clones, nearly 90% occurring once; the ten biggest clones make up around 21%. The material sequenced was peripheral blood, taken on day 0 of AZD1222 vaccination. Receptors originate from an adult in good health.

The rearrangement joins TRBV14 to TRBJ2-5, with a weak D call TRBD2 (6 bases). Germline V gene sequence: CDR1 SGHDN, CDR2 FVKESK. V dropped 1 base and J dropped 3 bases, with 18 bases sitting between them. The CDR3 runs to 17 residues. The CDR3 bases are TGTGCCAGCAGCCAAGTCCTCGGGACTCGTACGAAAGAGACCCAGTACTTC. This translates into CASSQVLGTRTKETQYF. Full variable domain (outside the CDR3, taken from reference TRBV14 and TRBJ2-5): EAGVTQFPSHSVIEKGQTVTLRCDPISGHDNLYWYRRVMGKEIKFLLHFVKESKQDESGMPNNRFLAERTGGTYSTLKVQPAELEDSGVYFCASSQVLGTRTKETQYFGPGTRLLVL.

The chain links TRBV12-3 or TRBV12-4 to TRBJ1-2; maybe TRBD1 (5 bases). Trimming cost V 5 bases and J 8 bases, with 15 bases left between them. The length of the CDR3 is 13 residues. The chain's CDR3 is CASSLTGSKGYTF. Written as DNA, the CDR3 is TGTGCCAGCAGTCTAACAGGTTCTAAAGGCTACACCTTC.